These T cell receptor beta chains were read from a single sample in a study of blood T cells in healthy people across ages. TCRdb re-analysed the 5' RACE reads in MiXCR, keeping a single row per CDR3 protein. Of 700,000 or so distinct CDR3 sequences in the sample, roughly 41% were seen once. The sample was blood. These receptors all stem from a man older than 75 in good health. Both conserved end residues are part of each CDR3. A D gene is named only where the DNA matches it firmly. Some rows have no size entry. The others give once, few or many, or a class for an expanded clone.

>-|TRBV7-2|TRBJ2-5|-
TGTGCCAGCAGCCTGGCGGGCGGGACTTGGGAGACCCAGTACTTC
CASSLAGGTWETQYF
>-|TRBV18|TRBJ2-5|many
TGTGCCAGCTCACCGGGACTCCAAGAGACCCAGTACTTC
CASSPGLQETQYF
>-|TRBV29-1|TRBJ2-1|few
TGCAGCGTTGTTCCCGCCTACAATGAGCAGTTCTTC
CSVVPAYNEQFF
>-|TRBV29-1|TRBJ2-3|-
TGCAGCACAGAGGGGTACACAGATACGCAGTATTTT
CSTEGYTDTQYF
>-|TRBV6-1|TRBJ1-2|-
TGTGCCAGCAGTAAAGCTAGACAGGAGGCACAGGGCTATGGCTACACCTTC
CASSKARQEAQGYGYTF
>-|TRBV4-3|TRBJ2-3|few
TGCGCCAGCAGCCAAGAAAAGGGTTGGACAGATACGCAGTATTTT
CASSQEKGWTDTQYF
>-|TRBV4-2|TRBJ2-6|few
TGTGCCAGCAGCCAGTTAAAGGGGACTGGGGCCAACGTCCTGACTTTC
CASSQLKGTGANVLTF
>-|TRBV12-3/TRBV12-4|TRBJ2-7|few
TGTGCCAGCAGTCTCCGGGAAGCAAACTACGAGCAGTACTTC
CASSLREANYEQYF
>-|TRBV7-2|TRBJ2-1|many
TGTGCCTCCAAAAGGCAGGGATCCTACAATGAGCAGTTCTTC
CASKRQGSYNEQFF
>TRBD1|TRBV15|TRBJ2-5|once
TGTGCCACCAGCAGACAGACAGGGCTTGGAGAGACCCAGTACTTC
CATSRQTGLGETQYF
>-|TRBV6-2/TRBV6-3|TRBJ1-1|once
TGTGCCAGCAGTACGGGGACGGTCACTGAAGCTTTCTTT
CASSTGTVTEAFF
>-|TRBV12-3/TRBV12-4|TRBJ2-7|-
TGTGCCAGCAGCCCAGCCGGGTGGGAGTCCTGCGAGCAGTACTTC
CASSPAGWESCEQYF
>-|TRBV6-2/TRBV6-3|TRBJ2-5|-
TGTGCCAGCAGCTACAGCTACATGGAGACCCAGTACTTC
CASSYSYMETQYF
>-|TRBV7-2|TRBJ2-7|-
TGTGCCAGCAGCTTAGACCAGCACTCCTACGAGCAGTACTTC
CASSLDQHSYEQYF
>-|TRBV6-6|TRBJ1-4|-
TGTGCCAGCAGTTACTCCTCCCAAACAGGGGAAAAACTGTTTTTT
CASSYSSQTGEKLFF
>-|TRBV10-1|TRBJ2-5|many
TGCGCCAGCAGTGAGTCGGGGCCAAATGGAGTGCAGTACTTC
CASSESGPNGVQYF
>TRBD1|TRBV7-3|TRBJ1-6|-
TGTGTCAGCAGCTTAGGGTCCGGGACAGACGGTTCACCCCTCCACTTT
CVSSLGSGTDGSPLHF
>-|TRBV7-2|TRBJ1-2|-
TGTGCCAGCAGCTTAGTTTGGGAGGTCGGCTACACCTTC
CASSLVWEVGYTF
>-|TRBV29-1|TRBJ2-5|many
TGCAGCGTTAGTCTCCGGGATTTTGGGGAGACCCAGTACTTC
CSVSLRDFGETQYF
>TRBD1|TRBV11-2|TRBJ1-3|-
TGTGCCACGGGAACAGGGGGCGGTGGAAACACCATATATTTT
CATGTGGGGNTIYF
>TRBD2|TRBV20-1|TRBJ2-1|-
TGCAGTGCTAGAGATTCCCAGCGGGGGGGTGGTGAGCAGTTCTTC
CSARDSQRGGGEQFF
>-|TRBV20-1|TRBJ2-3|many
TGCAGTGCCCAAAGCGGGCAAGATACGCAGTATTTT
CSAQSGQDTQYF
>-|TRBV20-1|TRBJ1-5|few
TGCAGTGCTAGAGATGGGGCCAGAGCCCTACAGCCCCAGCATTTT
CSARDGARALQPQHF
>-|TRBV12-3/TRBV12-4|TRBJ2-1|-
TGTGCCAGCAGTCTCGACTACGAGCAGTTCTTC
CASSLDYEQFF
>-|TRBV9|TRBJ2-1|-
TGTGCCAGCAGCGTCGAAGGGGGGAGCAATGAGCAGTTCTTC
CASSVEGGSNEQFF
>TRBD2|TRBV10-1|TRBJ2-5|-
TGCGCCAGCTGTCCGACTAGCGGACCTAACAATGAGCAGTACTTC
CASCPTSGPNNEQYF